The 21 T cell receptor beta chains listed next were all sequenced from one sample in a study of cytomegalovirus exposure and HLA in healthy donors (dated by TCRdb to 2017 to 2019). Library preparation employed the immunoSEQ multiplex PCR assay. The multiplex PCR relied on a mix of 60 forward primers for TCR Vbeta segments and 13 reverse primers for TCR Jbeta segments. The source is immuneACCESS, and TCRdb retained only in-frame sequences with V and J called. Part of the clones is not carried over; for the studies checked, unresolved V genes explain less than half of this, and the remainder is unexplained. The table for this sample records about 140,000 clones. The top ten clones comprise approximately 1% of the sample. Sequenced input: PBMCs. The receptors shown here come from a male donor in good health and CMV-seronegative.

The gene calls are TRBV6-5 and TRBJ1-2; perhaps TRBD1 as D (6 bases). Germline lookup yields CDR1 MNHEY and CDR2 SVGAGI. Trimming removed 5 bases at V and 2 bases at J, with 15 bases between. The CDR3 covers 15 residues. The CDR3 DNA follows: TGTGCCAGCAGTCCTTTGATCCAGGGGAACTATGGCTACACCTTC. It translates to CASSPLIQGNYGYTF.

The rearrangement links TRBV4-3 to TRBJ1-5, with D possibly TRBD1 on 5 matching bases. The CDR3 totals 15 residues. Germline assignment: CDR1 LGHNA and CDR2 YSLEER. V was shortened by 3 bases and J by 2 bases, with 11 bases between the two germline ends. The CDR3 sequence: CASSQNRYGNQPQHF. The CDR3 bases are TGCGCCAGCAGCCAGAACAGGTATGGCAATCAGCCCCAGCATTTT.

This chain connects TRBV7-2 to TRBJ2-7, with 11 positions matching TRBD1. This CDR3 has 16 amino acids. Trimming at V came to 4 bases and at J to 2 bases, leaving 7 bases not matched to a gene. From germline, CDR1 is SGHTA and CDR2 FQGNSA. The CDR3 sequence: CASSYRWDRGTYEQYF. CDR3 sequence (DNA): TGTGCCAGCAGCTACCGTTGGGACAGGGGGACCTACGAGCAGTACTTC.

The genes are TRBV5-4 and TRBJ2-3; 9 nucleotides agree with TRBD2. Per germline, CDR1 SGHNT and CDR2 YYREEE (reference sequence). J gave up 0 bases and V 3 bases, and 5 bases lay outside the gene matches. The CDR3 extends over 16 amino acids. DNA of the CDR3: TGTGCCAGCAGCTCGGGACTAGCCCAAAGCACAGATACGCAGTATTTT. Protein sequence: CASSSGLAQSTDTQYF.

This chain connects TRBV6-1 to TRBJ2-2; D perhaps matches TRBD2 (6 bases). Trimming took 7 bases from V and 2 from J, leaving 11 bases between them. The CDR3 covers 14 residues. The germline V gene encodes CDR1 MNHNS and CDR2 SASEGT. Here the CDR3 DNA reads TGTGCCAGCATGGGAGGTTTTAACACCGGGGAGCTGTTTTTT. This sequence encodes CASMGGFNTGELFF.

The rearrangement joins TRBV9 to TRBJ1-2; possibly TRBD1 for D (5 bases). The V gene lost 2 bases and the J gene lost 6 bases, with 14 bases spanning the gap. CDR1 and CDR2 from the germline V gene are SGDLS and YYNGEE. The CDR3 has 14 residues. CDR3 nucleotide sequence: TGTGCCAGCAGCGTCGACCAGGGTAATGATGGCTACACCTTC. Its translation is CASSVDQGNDGYTF. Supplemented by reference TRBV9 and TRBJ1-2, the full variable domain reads DSGVTQTPKHLITATGQRVTLRCSPRSGDLSVYWYQQSLDQGLQFLIQYYNGEERAKGNILERFSAQQFPDLHSELNLSSLELGDSALYFCASSVDQGNDGYTFGSGTRLTVV.

This chain's CDR3 is CASSWGQGEGYGYTF. CDR3 bases: TGTGCCAGCAGCTGGGGACAGGGGGAGGGCTATGGCTACACCTTC. This sequence joins TRBV7-9 and TRBJ1-2, with TRBD1 matching 11 bases. This CDR3 is 15 amino acids long. V was clipped by 4 bases and J by 4 bases; unmatched bases: 5. Germline V CDR1 and CDR2: SEHNR, FQNEAQ (reference sequence).

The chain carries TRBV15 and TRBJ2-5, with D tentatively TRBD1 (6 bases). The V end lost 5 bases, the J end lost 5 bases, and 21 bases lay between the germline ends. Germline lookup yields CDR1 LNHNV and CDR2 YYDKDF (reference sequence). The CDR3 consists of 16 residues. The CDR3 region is CATSGRSQGSWETQYF. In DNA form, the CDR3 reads TGTGCCACCAGCGGCCGTTCGCAGGGGTCTTGGGAGACCCAGTACTTC. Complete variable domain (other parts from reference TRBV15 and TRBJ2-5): DAMVIQNPRYQVTQFGKPVTLSCSQTLNHNVMYWYQQKSSQAPKLLFHYYDKDFNNEADTPDNFQSRRPNTSFCFLDIRSPGLGDTAMYLCATSGRSQGSWETQYFGPGTRLLVL.

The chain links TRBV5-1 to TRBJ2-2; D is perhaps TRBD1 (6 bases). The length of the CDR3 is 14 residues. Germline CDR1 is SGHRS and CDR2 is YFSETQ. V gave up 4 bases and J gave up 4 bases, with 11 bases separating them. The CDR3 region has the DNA TGCGCCAGCAGCACCAGGGGCGGCACCGGGGAGCTGTTTTTT. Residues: CASSTRGGTGELFF.

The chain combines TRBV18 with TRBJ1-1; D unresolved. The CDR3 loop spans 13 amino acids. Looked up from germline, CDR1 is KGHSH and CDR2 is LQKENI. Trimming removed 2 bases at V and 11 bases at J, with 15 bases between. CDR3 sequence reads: CASSPLTPNEAFF. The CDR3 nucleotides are TGTGCCAGCTCACCATTAACCCCCAATGAGGCTTTCTTT.

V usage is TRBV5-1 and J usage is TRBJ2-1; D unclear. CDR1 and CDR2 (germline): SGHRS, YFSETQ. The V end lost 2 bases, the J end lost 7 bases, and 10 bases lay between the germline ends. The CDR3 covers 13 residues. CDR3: CASSFDKWNEQFF. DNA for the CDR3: TGCGCCAGCAGCTTTGACAAATGGAATGAGCAGTTCTTC.

The CDR3 bases are TGCGCCAGCGCCCCGACAAAAGGGGATGAAAAACTGTTTTTT. Its translation is CASAPTKGDEKLFF. This sequence joins TRBV5-1 and TRBJ1-4; perhaps TRBD1 as D (5 bases). The CDR3 runs to 14 residues. V lost 7 bases to trimming and J lost 6 bases, with 16 bases between them. The V gene's germline CDR1 is SGHRS and CDR2 YFSETQ.

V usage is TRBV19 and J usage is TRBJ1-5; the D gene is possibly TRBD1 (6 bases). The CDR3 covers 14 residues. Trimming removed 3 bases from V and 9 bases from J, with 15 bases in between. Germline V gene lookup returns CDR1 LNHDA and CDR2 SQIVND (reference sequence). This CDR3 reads CASSMDSSQGPQHF. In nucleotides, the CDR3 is TGTGCCAGTAGTATGGACAGCTCCCAGGGGCCCCAGCATTTT.

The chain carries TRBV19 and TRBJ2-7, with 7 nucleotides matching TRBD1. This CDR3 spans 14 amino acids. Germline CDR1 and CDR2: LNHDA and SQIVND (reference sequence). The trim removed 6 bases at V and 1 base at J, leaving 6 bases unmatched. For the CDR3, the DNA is TGTGCCAGTAGCACCGGGACAGTGTCCTACGAGCAGTACTTC. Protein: CASSTGTVSYEQYF.

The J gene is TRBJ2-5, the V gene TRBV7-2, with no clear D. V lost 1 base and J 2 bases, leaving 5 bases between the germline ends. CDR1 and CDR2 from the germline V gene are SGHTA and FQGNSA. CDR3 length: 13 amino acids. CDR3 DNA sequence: TGTGCCAGCAGCTTAGGCAGACAAGAGACCCAGTACTTC. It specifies CASSLGRQETQYF.

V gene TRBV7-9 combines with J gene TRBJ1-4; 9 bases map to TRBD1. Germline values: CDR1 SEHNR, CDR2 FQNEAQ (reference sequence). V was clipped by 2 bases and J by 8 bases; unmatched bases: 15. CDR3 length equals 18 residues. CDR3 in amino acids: CASSLSHRPGTGSEKLFF. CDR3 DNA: TGTGCCAGCAGCTTATCTCACCGCCCCGGGACAGGGAGCGAAAAACTGTTTTTT.

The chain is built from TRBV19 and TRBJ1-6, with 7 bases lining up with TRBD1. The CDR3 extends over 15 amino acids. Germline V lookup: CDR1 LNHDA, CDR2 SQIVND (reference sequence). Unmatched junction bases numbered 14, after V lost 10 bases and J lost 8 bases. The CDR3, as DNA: TGTGCCACCACCGGGACAGAGGACCCCGATTCACCCCTCCACTTT. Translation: CATTGTEDPDSPLHF.

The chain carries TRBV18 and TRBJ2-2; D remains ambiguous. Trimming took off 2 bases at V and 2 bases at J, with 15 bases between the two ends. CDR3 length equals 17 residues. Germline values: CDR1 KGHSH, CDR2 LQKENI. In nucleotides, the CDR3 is TGTGCCAGCTCACCAGTCCCTCCCGTGTTTAACACCGGGGAGCTGTTTTTT. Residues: CASSPVPPVFNTGELFF. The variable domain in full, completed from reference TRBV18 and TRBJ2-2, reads NAGVMQNPRHLVRRRGQEARLRCSPMKGHSHVYWYRQLPEEGLKFMVYLQKENIIDESGMPKERFSAEFPKEGPSILRIQQVVRGDSAAYFCASSPVPPVFNTGELFFGEGSRLTVL.

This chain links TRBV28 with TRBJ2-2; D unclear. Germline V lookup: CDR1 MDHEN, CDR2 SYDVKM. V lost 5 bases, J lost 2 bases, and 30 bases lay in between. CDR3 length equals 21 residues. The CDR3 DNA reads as TGTGCCAGCAGTACCTTTCTAAGACTCTCGTCTAATCGCCTAAACACCGGGGAGCTGTTTTTT. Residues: CASSTFLRLSSNRLNTGELFF.

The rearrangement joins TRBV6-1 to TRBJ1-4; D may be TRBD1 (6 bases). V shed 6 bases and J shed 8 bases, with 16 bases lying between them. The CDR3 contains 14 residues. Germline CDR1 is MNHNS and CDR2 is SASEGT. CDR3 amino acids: CASRAGAGREKLFF. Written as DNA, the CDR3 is TGTGCCAGCAGGGCAGGGGCCGGTCGGGAAAAACTGTTTTTT.

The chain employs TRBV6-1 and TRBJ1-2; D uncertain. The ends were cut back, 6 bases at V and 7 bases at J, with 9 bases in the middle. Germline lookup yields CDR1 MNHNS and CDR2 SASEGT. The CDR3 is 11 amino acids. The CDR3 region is CASSEAPGYTF. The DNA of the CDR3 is TGTGCCAGCAGCGAGGCCCCTGGCTACACCTTC.